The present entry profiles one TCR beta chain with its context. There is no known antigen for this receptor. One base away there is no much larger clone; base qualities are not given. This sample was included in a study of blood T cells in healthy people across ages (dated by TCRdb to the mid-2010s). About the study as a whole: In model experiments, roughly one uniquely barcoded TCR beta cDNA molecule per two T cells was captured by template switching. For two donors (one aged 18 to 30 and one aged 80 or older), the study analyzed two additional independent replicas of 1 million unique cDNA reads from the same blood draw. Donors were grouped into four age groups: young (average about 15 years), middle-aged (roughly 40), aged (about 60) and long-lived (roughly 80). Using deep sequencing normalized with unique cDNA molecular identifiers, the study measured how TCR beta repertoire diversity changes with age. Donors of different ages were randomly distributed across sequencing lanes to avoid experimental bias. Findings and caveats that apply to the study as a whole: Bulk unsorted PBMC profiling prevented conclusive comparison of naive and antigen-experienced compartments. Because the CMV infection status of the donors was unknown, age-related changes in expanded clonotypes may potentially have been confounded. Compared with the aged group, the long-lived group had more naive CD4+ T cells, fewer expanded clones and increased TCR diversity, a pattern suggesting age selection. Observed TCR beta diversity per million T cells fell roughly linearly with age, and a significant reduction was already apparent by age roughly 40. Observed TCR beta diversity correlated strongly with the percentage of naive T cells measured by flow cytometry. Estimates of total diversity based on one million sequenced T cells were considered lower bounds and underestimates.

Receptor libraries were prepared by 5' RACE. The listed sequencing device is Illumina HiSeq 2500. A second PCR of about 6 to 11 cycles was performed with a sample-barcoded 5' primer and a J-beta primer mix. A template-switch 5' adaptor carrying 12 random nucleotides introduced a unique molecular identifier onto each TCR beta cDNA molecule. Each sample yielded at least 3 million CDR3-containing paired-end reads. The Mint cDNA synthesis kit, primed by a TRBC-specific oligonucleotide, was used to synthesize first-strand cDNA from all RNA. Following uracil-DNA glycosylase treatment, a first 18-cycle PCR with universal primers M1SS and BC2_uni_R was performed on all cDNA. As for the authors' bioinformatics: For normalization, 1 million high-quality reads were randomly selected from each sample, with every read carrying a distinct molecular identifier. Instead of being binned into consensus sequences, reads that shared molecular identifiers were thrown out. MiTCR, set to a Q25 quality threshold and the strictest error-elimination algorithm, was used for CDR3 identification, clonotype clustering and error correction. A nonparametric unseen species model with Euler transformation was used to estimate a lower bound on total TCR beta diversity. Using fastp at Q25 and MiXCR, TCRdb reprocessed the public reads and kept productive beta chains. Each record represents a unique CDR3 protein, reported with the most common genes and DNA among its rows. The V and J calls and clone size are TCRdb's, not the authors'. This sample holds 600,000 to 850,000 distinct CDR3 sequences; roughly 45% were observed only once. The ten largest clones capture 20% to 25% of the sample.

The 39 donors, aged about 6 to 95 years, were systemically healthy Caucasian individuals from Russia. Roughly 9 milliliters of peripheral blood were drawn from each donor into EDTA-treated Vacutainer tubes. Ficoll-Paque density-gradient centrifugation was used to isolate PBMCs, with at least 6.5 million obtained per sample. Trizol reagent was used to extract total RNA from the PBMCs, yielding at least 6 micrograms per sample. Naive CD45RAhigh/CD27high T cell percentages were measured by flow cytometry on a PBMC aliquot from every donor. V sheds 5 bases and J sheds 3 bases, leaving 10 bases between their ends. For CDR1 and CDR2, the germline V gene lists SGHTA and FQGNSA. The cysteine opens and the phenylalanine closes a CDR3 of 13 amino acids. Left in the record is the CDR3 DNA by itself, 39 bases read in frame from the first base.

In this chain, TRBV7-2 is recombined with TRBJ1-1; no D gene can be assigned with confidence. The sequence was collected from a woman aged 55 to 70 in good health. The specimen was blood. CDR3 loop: CASSTQTDTEAFF. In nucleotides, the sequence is TGTGCCAGCAGCACCCAAACAGACACTGAAGCTTTCTTT.